This TCR beta chain was documented in a study of OX40 agonist ivuxolimab in advanced cancers. Study context: Antecedent anti-PD-1, anti-PD-L1 or anti-CTLA-4 therapy was permissible, with roughly 40% having received some. Three patients, one with hepatocellular carcinoma and two with cutaneous melanoma, achieved partial responses. Study-wide results and limits: Expanded clones belonging to CD8+ T cells outnumbered, on average, those of CD4+. In the 0.1 to 3.0 mg/kg range, CD4+ and CD8+ blood T cells had expanded clonally by week 6.

Remarks on this clone: No antigen is known for it.

Sequencing was performed with immunoSEQ multiplex PCR; in TCRdb, only in-frame clones are kept and a portion is missing. The top ten clones hold around 30% of a sample with fewer than 25,000 clones, about 88% of them seen once. V dropped 3 bases and J dropped 4; count of bases not matched to a gene: 5. The CDR3 loop spans 16 amino acids. Germline V gives CDR1 KGHSH, CDR2 LQKENI. The chain combines TRBV18 with TRBJ2-2; the match to TRBD1 covers 10 bases. This receptor was obtained from an adult with an advanced solid tumor such as melanoma, head and neck, liver or kidney cancer. The sequences come from CD4+ or CD8+ T cells sorted from blood, collected in a trial of the OX40 agonist ivuxolimab. The CDR3 DNA sequence: TGTGCCAGCTCACCCCGGGACAGGGGTTTCACCGGGGAGCTGTTTTTT. Translated: CASSPRDRGFTGELFF.